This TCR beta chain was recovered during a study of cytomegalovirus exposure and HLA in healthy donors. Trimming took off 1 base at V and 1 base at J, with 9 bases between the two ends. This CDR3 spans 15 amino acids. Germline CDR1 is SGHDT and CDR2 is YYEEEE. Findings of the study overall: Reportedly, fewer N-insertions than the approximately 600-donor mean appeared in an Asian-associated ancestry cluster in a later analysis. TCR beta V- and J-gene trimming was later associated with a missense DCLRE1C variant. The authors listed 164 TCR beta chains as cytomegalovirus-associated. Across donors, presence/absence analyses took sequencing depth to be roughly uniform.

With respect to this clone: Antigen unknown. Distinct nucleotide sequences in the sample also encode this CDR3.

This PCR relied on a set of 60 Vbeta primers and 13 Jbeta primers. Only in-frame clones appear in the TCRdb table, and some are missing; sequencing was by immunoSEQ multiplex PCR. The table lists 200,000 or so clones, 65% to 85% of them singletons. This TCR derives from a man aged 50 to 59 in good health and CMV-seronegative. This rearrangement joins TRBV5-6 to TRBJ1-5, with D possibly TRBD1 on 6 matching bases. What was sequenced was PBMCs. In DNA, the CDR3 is TGTGCCAGCAGCTTGAGGGGGGGCAGCAATCAGCCCCAGCATTTT. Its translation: CASSLRGGSNQPQHF.